A selection of T cell receptor beta chains follows, all from one sample in a study of human T cells and chemical hapten exposure. Each CDR3 protein gets one entry after TCRdb re-called the RACE reads with MiXCR. The sample lists about 81,000 distinct CDR3 sequences, 10% to 13% occurring once. Sequenced material: whole blood, taken in connection with sensitization to the hapten diphenylcyclopropenone (DPC). The receptors shown here come from a woman in her 30s with alopecia areata. Some clones in this sample may be carry-over from other donors' samples. The CDR3 runs from the conserved cysteine through the conserved F or W. D genes are given only for firm matches. A row's size may be missing; if present it is once, few, many or a size class.

V gene	J gene	D gene	clone size	CDR3 protein	CDR3 DNA
TRBV28	TRBJ2-1	TRBD2	-	CASSQTSESYNEQFF	TGTGCCAGCAGCCAGACTAGCGAATCCTACAATGAGCAGTTCTTC
TRBV29-1	TRBJ2-7	-	many	CSARTESSYEQYF	TGCAGCGCACGGACGGAGAGCTCCTACGAGCAGTACTTC
TRBV20-1	TRBJ2-7	TRBD2	many	CSARKSGGAVEQYF	TGCAGTGCTAGAAAGAGCGGGGGGGCCGTCGAGCAGTACTTC
TRBV20-1	TRBJ2-7	TRBD2	many	CSARGEGSGAYEQYF	TGCAGTGCTAGAGGGGAGGGGAGCGGAGCCTACGAGCAGTACTTC
TRBV27	TRBJ1-1	TRBD1	few	CASSPGQDEAFF	TGTGCCAGCAGTCCCGGACAGGATGAAGCTTTCTTT
TRBV20-1	TRBJ1-5	-	-	CSALTSAQPQHF	TGCAGTGCCCTTACCTCGGCGCAGCCCCAGCATTTT
TRBV7-9	TRBJ2-2	-	-	CASSPARPVPPGELFF	TGTGCCAGCAGCCCTGCGCGTCCAGTTCCGCCCGGGGAGCTGTTTTTT
TRBV18	TRBJ1-6	-	many	CASSPRTRDSPLHF	TGTGCCAGCTCACCAAGGACAAGAGATTCACCCCTCCACTTT
TRBV11-2	TRBJ1-6	-	few	CASSLVGQNSPLHF	TGTGCCAGCAGCTTAGTTGGACAGAATTCACCCCTCCACTTT
TRBV29-1	TRBJ2-5	TRBD1	many	CSVAKGAGETQYF	TGCAGCGTTGCGAAGGGGGCCGGAGAGACCCAGTACTTC
TRBV4-3	TRBJ1-5	TRBD1	many	CASSQDTTGDNQPQHF	TGCGCCAGCAGCCAAGATACTACAGGGGACAATCAGCCCCAGCATTTT
TRBV7-3	TRBJ1-1	-	many	CASSPAGAPEAFF	TGTGCCAGCAGCCCCGCCGGGGCCCCTGAAGCTTTCTTT
TRBV20-1	TRBJ2-7	-	many	CSAGFRGDYEQYF	TGCAGTGCTGGCTTTCGGGGTGACTACGAGCAGTACTTC
TRBV20-1	TRBJ1-6	-	many	CSARGRDNSPLHF	TGCAGTGCTAGAGGAAGGGATAATTCACCCCTCCACTTT
TRBV19	TRBJ1-5	-	many	CATTYGNQPQHF	TGTGCCACCACCTATGGGAATCAGCCCCAGCATTTT
TRBV5-1	TRBJ2-3	TRBD2	-	CASSLGFGNRDYTDTQYF	TGCGCCAGCAGCTTGGGGTTTGGAAACCGGGACTACACAGATACGCAGTATTTT
TRBV30	TRBJ2-1	TRBD1	few	CAWGQEVGEQFF	TGTGCCTGGGGACAGGAGGTCGGAGAGCAGTTCTTC
TRBV18	TRBJ1-1	-	many	CASSLVGGSEAFF	TGTGCCAGCTCACTAGTTGGGGGCTCTGAAGCTTTCTTT
TRBV4-2	TRBJ2-1	TRBD2	many	CASSQGLRGGFSSYNEQFF	TGTGCCAGCAGCCAAGGATTGCGGGGGGGCTTTAGCTCCTACAATGAGCAGTTCTTC
TRBV29-1	TRBJ2-5	TRBD2	-	CSVEVLAGGGTQYF	TGCAGCGTTGAAGTACTAGCGGGAGGCGGGACCCAGTACTTC
TRBV20-1	TRBJ2-4	-	many	CSARDGSGKNIQYF	TGCAGTGCTAGAGACGGGTCGGGCAAAAACATTCAGTACTTC
TRBV7-3	TRBJ2-7	TRBD1	-	CASSPTGCNAEQYF	TGTGCCAGCAGCCCGACAGGGTGCAACGCCGAGCAGTACTTC
TRBV30	TRBJ2-1	-	many	CAWSAGRNNNEQFF	TGTGCCTGGAGTGCCGGACGTAATAACAATGAGCAGTTCTTC
TRBV6-2/TRBV6-3	TRBJ1-6	-	many	CASSYRPGGNSPLHF	TGTGCCAGCAGTTACCGACCCGGAGGGAATTCACCCCTCCACTTT